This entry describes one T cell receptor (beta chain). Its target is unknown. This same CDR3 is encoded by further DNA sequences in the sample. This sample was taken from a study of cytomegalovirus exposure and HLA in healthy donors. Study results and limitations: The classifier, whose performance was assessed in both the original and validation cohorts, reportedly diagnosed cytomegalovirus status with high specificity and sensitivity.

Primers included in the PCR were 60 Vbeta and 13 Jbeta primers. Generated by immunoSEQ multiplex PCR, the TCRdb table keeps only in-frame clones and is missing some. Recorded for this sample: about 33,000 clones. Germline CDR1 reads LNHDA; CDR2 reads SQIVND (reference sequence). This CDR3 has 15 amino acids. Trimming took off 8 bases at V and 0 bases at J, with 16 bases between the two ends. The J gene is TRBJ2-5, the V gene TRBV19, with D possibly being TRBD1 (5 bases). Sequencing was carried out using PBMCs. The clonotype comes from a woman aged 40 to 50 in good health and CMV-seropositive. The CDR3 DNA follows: TGTGCCAGTGGAGCTGGGGCAACGTACCAAGAGACCCAGTACTTC. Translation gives CASGAGATYQETQYF.